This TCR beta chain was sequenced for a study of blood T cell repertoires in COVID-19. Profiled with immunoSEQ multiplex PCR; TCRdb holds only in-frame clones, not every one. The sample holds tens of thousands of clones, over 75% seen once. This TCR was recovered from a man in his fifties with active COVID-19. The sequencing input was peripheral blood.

The CDR3 region is CASSYTGVWCSPPYSNQPQHF. For the CDR3, the DNA is TGTGCCAGCAGTTATACAGGGGTCTGGTGCTCCCCTCCCTATAGCAATCAGCCCCAGCATTTT. The genes are TRBV27 and TRBJ1-5; 7 bases are shared with TRBD1. Germline-derived CDR1 and CDR2 are MNHEY and SMNVEV (reference sequence). Unmatched junction bases numbered 21, after V lost 4 bases and J lost 0 bases. The CDR3 has 21 amino acids.